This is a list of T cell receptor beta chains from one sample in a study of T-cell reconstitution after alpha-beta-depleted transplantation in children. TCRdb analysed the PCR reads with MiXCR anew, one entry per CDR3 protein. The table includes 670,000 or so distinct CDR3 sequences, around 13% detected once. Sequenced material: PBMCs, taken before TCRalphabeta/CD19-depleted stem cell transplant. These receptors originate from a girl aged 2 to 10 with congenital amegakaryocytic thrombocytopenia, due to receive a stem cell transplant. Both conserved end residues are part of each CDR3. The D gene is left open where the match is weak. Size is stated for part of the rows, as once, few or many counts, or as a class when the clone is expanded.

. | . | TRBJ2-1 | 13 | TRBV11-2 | CASSPETANEQFF | TGTGCCAGCAGCCCGGAGACTGCGAATGAGCAGTTCTTC
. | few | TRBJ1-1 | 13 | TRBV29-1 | CSVFHLGGTEAFF | TGCAGCGTTTTCCACCTGGGGGGCACTGAAGCTTTCTTT
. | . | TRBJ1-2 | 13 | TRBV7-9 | CASSHRDNYGYTF | TGTGCCAGCAGCCACAGGGATAACTATGGCTACACCTTC
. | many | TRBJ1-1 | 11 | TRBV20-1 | CSGIPYTEAFF | TGCAGTGGTATTCCGTACACTGAAGCTTTCTTT
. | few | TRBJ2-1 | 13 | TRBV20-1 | CSAASTSYNEQFF | TGCAGTGCGGCTAGCACCTCCTACAATGAGCAGTTCTTC
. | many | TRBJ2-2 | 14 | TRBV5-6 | CASKKPGSTGELFF | TGTGCCAGCAAAAAACCCGGGTCGACCGGGGAGCTGTTTTTT
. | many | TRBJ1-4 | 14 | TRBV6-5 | CASSSRTPNEKLFF | TGTGCCAGCAGTTCAAGGACCCCTAATGAAAAACTGTTTTTT
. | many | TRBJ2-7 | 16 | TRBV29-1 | CSVGEHRRGLRYEQYF | TGCAGCGTCGGCGAACACCGGAGGGGACTTAGGTACGAGCAGTACTTC
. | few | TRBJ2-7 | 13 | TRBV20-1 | CSARPQTAGEQYF | TGCAGTGCTAGACCCCAAACCGCAGGGGAGCAGTACTTC
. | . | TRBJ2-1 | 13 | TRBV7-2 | CASSLSLLPEQFF | TGTGCCAGCAGCTTATCGTTGCTGCCTGAGCAGTTCTTC
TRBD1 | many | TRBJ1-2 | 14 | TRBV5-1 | CASSSSTGGYGYTF | TGCGCCAGCAGCTCATCGACAGGGGGATATGGCTACACCTTC
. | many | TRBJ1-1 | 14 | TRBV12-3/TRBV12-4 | CASRASAGDTEAFF | TGTGCCAGCAGGGCCTCCGCGGGGGACACTGAAGCTTTCTTT
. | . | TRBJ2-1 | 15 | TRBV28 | CASSLYTDSINEQFF | TGTGCCAGCAGTTTATATACTGACAGCATCAATGAGCAGTTCTTC
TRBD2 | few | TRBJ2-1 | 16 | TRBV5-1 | CASRPSAGVSYNEQFF | TGCGCCAGCAGACCGTCAGCGGGGGTGTCCTACAATGAGCAGTTCTTC
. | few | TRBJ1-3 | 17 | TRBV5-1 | CASSLAPPTGSGNTIYF | TGCGCCAGCAGCTTGGCCCCCCCGACAGGTTCTGGAAACACCATATATTTT
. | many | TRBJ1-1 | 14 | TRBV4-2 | CASSQFGGNTEAFF | TGTGCCAGCAGCCAGTTCGGGGGGAACACTGAAGCTTTCTTT
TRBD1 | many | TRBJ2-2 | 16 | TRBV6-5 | CASSHRDRVETGELFF | TGTGCCAGCAGTCACCGGGACAGGGTCGAAACCGGGGAGCTGTTTTTT
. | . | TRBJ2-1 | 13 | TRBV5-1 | CASSLGLLYEQFF | TGCGCCAGCAGCTTGGGCCTCCTTTATGAGCAGTTCTTC
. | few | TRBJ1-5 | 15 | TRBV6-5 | CASSYGGRGNQPQHF | TGTGCCAGCAGTTACGGAGGAAGGGGCAATCAGCCCCAGCATTTT
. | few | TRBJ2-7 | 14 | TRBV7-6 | CASSPDYITYEQYF | TGTGCCAGCAGCCCAGACTACATAACCTACGAGCAGTACTTC
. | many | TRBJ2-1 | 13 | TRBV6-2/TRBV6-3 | CASTRPEGNEQFF | TGTGCCAGCACAAGGCCAGAGGGCAATGAGCAGTTCTTC
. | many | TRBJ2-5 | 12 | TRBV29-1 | CSVEGDVETQYF | TGCAGCGTTGAAGGAGACGTGGAGACCCAGTACTTC
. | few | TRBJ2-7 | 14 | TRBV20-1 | CSARGRENSYEQYF | TGCAGTGCTAGAGGGCGGGAAAACAGCTACGAGCAGTACTTC
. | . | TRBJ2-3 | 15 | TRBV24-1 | CATSDPGSPTDTQYF | TGTGCCACCAGTGACCCCGGGAGCCCCACAGATACGCAGTATTTT
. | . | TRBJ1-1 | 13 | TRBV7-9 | CASTRDPGAGAFF | TGTGCCAGCACACGCGATCCAGGGGCTGGAGCTTTCTTT
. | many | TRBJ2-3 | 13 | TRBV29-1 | CSHRLDRTDTQYF | TGCAGCCACCGCCTGGACCGGACAGATACGCAGTATTTT
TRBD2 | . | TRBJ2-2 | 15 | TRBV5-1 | CASSLRGRVAGELFF | TGCGCCAGCAGCTTGCGCGGGAGAGTGGCCGGGGAGCTGTTTTTT
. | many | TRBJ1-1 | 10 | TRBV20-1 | CSIRTPGAFF | TGCAGCATAAGGACGCCAGGGGCTTTCTTT
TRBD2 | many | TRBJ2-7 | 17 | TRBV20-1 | CSARAIITSGRLYEQYF | TGCAGTGCTAGAGCCATTATCACTAGCGGGAGGCTTTATGAGCAGTACTTC
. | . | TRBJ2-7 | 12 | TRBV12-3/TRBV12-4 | CASSRQSLEQYF | TGTGCCAGCAGCCGACAGTCGTTAGAGCAGTACTTC
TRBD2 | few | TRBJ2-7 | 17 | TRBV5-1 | CASSSSTTSESSYEQYF | TGCGCCAGCAGCTCCTCCACGACTAGCGAAAGTTCCTACGAGCAGTACTTC
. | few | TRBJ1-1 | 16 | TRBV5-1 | CASSYTPGPTNTEAFF | TGCGCCAGCAGCTATACCCCGGGGCCGACCAACACTGAAGCTTTCTTT
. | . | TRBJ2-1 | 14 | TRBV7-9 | CASSAGAGGNEQFF | TGTGCCAGCAGCGCGGGGGCAGGGGGAAATGAGCAGTTCTTC
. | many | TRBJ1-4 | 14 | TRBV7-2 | CASSLVGSGTKLFF | TGTGCCAGCAGCTTAGTGGGGTCGGGAACAAAACTGTTTTTT
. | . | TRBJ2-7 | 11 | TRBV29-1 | CSAYTAYEQYF | TGCAGCGCCTACACCGCCTACGAGCAGTACTTC
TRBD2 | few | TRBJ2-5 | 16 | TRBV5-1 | CASSPGLAGLQETQYF | TGCGCCAGCAGCCCGGGACTAGCGGGACTACAAGAGACCCAGTACTTC
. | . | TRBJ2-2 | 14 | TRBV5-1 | CASSFPRDTGELFF | TGCGCCAGCAGCTTTCCGAGGGACACCGGGGAGCTGTTTTTT
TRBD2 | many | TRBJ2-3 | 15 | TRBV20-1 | CSARDPRGRANTQYF | TGCAGTGCTAGAGATCCACGCGGGAGGGCAAATACGCAGTATTTT
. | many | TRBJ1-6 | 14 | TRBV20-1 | CSARVAAVNSPLHF | TGCAGTGCTAGAGTTGCAGCGGTTAATTCACCCCTCCACTTT
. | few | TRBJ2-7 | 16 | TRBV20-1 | CSARGEPGLKADEQYF | TGCAGTGCTAGAGGGGAGCCGGGACTCAAAGCGGACGAGCAGTACTTC
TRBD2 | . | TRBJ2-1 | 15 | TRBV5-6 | CASSLIPGGFNEQFF | TGTGCCAGCAGCTTGATTCCGGGAGGGTTTAATGAGCAGTTCTTC
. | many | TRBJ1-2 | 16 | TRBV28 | CASSDPPRQGVDGYTF | TGTGCCAGCAGCGATCCCCCGAGGCAGGGAGTAGATGGCTACACCTTC
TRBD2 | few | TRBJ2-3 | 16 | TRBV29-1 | CSVLRLASGEKDTQYF | TGCAGCGTCCTGAGGTTGGCTAGCGGGGAAAAAGATACGCAGTATTTT
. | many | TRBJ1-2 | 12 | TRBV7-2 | CASSLMEYGYTF | TGTGCCAGCAGCTTGATGGAATATGGCTACACCTTC
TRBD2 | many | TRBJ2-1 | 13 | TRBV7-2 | CASGAGDRDEQFF | TGTGCCAGCGGAGCGGGAGATCGGGATGAGCAGTTCTTC
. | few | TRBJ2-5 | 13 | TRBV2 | CASSPGTKETQYF | TGTGCCAGCAGCCCCGGGACAAAAGAGACCCAGTACTTC
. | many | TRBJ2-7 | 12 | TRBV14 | CASSQEGYEQYF | TGTGCCAGCAGCCAAGAGGGATACGAGCAGTACTTC
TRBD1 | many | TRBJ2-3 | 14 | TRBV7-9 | CASSQGQYTDTQYF | TGTGCCAGCAGCCAGGGACAGTACACAGATACGCAGTATTTT
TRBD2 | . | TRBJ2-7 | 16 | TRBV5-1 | CASSLRVLAGSAEQYF | TGCGCCAGCAGCTTGCGGGTACTAGCGGGTTCAGCTGAGCAGTACTTC